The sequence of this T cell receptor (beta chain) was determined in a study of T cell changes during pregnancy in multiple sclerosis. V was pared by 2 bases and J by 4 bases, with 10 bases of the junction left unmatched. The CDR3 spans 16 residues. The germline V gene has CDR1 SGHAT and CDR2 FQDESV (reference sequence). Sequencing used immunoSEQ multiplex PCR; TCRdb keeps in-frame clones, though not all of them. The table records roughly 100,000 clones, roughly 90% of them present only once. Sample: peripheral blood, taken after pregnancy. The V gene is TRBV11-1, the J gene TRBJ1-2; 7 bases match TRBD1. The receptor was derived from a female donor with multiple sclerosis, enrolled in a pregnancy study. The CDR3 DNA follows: TGTGCCAGCAGCTTAAGGCCAGGGGGGAACGGCTATGGCTACACCTTC. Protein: CASSLRPGGNGYGYTF.